The 21 T cell receptor beta chains listed next were all sequenced from one sample in a study of OX40 agonist ivuxolimab in advanced cancers. The method was the immunoSEQ multiplex PCR assay. In its TCRdb copy, this immuneACCESS table keeps in-frame sequences only and misses some clones. Where compared with another copy, unresolved V genes explain less than half of these, and the others have no known cause. Present in this sample are about 90,000 clones, 70% to 90% of which were seen just once. The top ten clones comprise approximately 1.5% of the sample. The sample was CD4+ or CD8+ T cells sorted from blood, taken in a trial of the OX40 agonist ivuxolimab. The origin of the receptors is an adult with an advanced solid tumor such as melanoma, head and neck, liver or kidney cancer.

Only one count was recorded for this clone. V usage is TRBV2 and J usage is TRBJ1-4; the D is unclear. Trimming took off 4 bases at V and 0 bases at J, with 9 bases between the two ends. CDR1 SNHLY and CDR2 FYNNEI come from the germline V gene. There are 15 residues in the CDR3. The CDR3 protein is CASSVQATTNEKLFF. CDR3 bases: TGTGCCAGCAGTGTCCAGGCTACAACTAATGAAAAACTGTTTTTT.

The rearrangement uses TRBV5-1 and TRBJ2-5; 7 nucleotides match TRBD1. Trimming at V came to 5 bases and at J to 4 bases, leaving 5 bases not matched to a gene. In germline, CDR1 is SGHRS, CDR2 YFSETQ. This CDR3 spans 13 amino acids. For the CDR3, the DNA is TGCGCCAGCAGTATAGGGGGCGGAGAGACCCAGTACTTC. It codes for CASSIGGGETQYF.

The rearrangement uses TRBV5-1 and TRBJ1-1; tentatively, D is TRBD1 (5 bases). V gave up 2 bases and J gave up 1 base, with 9 bases separating them. Looked up from germline, CDR1 is SGHRS and CDR2 is YFSETQ. CDR3 size: 14 residues. CDR3 protein: CASSLGGQNTEAFF. For the CDR3, the DNA is TGCGCCAGCAGCTTAGGCGGACAGAACACTGAAGCTTTCTTT.

The chain is built from TRBV27 and TRBJ2-5; D gene unclear. The ends were cut back, 4 bases at V and 9 bases at J, with 15 bases in the middle. The CDR3 has 13 residues. Germline CDR1 MNHEY, CDR2 SMNVEV (reference sequence). The CDR3 reads CASSSADRAAQYF. CDR3 DNA: TGTGCCAGCAGTTCTGCTGACCGGGCGGCCCAGTACTTC.

The rearrangement joins TRBV28 to TRBJ2-5, with a weak D call TRBD2 (5 bases). V dropped 6 bases and J dropped 1 base, with 18 bases sitting between them. The CDR3 is made up of 16 amino acids. CDR1 is MDHEN, CDR2 SYDVKM, per germline. CDR3 sequence: CASSSPRLALQETQYF. The CDR3 DNA follows: TGTGCCAGCAGCTCCCCCCGGCTAGCCCTCCAAGAGACCCAGTACTTC.

V gene TRBV7-2 combines with J gene TRBJ2-2; either TRBD1 or TRBD2 may supply D (5 bases each). CDR1 is SGHTA, CDR2 FQGNSA, per germline. V lost 3 bases to trimming and J lost 0 bases, with 14 bases between them. This CDR3 contains 17 residues. The CDR3 region has the DNA TGTGCCAGCAGCTTCGTGGTCGGGGCCCCGAACACCGGGGAGCTGTTTTTT. Its protein product is CASSFVVGAPNTGELFF.

The chain employs TRBV11-2 and TRBJ2-7, with a tentative D call TRBD2 (6 bases). The CDR3 has 13 amino acids. Trimming took off 5 bases at V and 6 bases at J, with 14 bases between the two ends. Germline CDR1 SGHAT, CDR2 FQNNGV. The CDR3 here is CASSPHVGGEQYF. DNA of the CDR3: TGTGCCAGCAGCCCCCACGTGGGAGGCGAGCAGTACTTC.

V and J are TRBV2 and TRBJ1-5; 8 bases align to TRBD1. CDR1 and CDR2 from the germline V gene are SNHLY and FYNNEI. This CDR3 contains 15 residues. The V and J ends lost 4 bases and 3 bases, in that order; junction bases with no gene match: 5. The CDR3 protein is CASSAEGQANQPQHF. The CDR3 region has the DNA TGTGCCAGCAGTGCGGAGGGACAGGCCAATCAGCCCCAGCATTTT.

The chain combines TRBV6-5 with TRBJ1-5, with a weak D call TRBD1 (5 bases). Germline-derived CDR1 and CDR2 are MNHEY and SVGAGI. V shed 6 bases and J shed 5 bases, with 14 bases lying between them. CDR3 length equals 14 residues. The CDR3 region has the DNA TGTGCCAGCAGGCCCTCTGGGGGGGATCAGCCCCAGCATTTT. This codes for CASRPSGGDQPQHF.

The chain joins TRBV9 to TRBJ2-5, with TRBD2 matching 8 bases. The CDR3 is made up of 16 amino acids. Germline V gene sequence: CDR1 SGDLS, CDR2 YYNGEE. V shed 0 bases and J 1 base; nucleotides not matched to a gene: 5. Here the CDR3 reads CASSVDGSGTQETQYF. CDR3 DNA: TGTGCCAGCAGCGTAGATGGTAGCGGGACCCAAGAGACCCAGTACTTC.

The V gene is TRBV5-4, the J gene TRBJ1-1; 7 bases fit TRBD1. Losses at the gene ends were 4 bases for V and 1 base for J; bases not matched to a gene: 4. Germline V gene sequence: CDR1 SGHNT, CDR2 YYREEE (reference sequence). The CDR3 consists of 14 residues. The DNA for the CDR3 is TGTGCCAGCAGCCAGGGACAGAAGAACACTGAAGCTTTCTTT. It specifies CASSQGQKNTEAFF.

This clone has only a few counts. V usage is TRBV4-3 and J usage is TRBJ1-2; a weak D match, TRBD1 (6 bases). The germline V gene encodes CDR1 LGHNA and CDR2 YSLEER. The length of the CDR3 is 17 residues. Between the trimmed V and J ends, which lost 0 bases and 4 bases, there was a span of 18 bases. The CDR3 nucleotides read TGCGCCAGCAGCCAAGATTTCGGGGGCTCGAACCGCTATGGCTACACCTTC. Translation gives CASSQDFGGSNRYGYTF.

The chain is built from TRBV9 and TRBJ2-3; 11 bases fit TRBD1. The length of the CDR3 is 16 residues. With V trimmed by 0 bases and J by 5 bases, 5 bases remained unmatched. Germline values: CDR1 SGDLS, CDR2 YYNGEE. The CDR3 loop is CASSVAGQGGVDTQYF. The CDR3 coding sequence is TGTGCCAGCAGCGTAGCGGGACAGGGGGGAGTAGATACGCAGTATTTT.

This clone was found a few times. In nucleotides, the CDR3 is TGCGCCAGCAGGGAGGGGATGAACACCGGGGAGCTGTTTTTT. Amino acid sequence: CASREGMNTGELFF. The V gene is TRBV5-1, the J gene TRBJ2-2, with a tentative D call TRBD2 (6 bases). Trimming pared 5 bases from V and 1 base from J, leaving 9 bases between. The CDR3 has 14 amino acids. Germline loops: CDR1 SGHRS, CDR2 YFSETQ.

The chain couples TRBV6-5 to TRBJ1-4; TRBD1 matches 8 bases. The ends lost 6 bases at V and 4 bases at J; junction bases unmatched: 4. This CDR3 contains 14 residues. The germline gives CDR1 MNHEY, CDR2 SVGAGI. In DNA form, the CDR3 reads TGTGCCAGCAGGGGGACAGGCCGTAATGAAAAACTGTTTTTT. Translating gives CASRGTGRNEKLFF.

The chain combines TRBV7-3 with TRBJ1-2; the D gene is possibly TRBD1 (5 bases). The CDR3 length is 16 residues. V lost 2 bases, J lost 0 bases, and 13 bases lay in between. CDR1 is SGHTA, CDR2 FQGTGA, per germline. Written as DNA, the CDR3 is TGTGCCAGCAGCTTAGCGGGGACGACGGCTAACTATGGCTACACCTTC. Its protein product is CASSLAGTTANYGYTF. Full variable domain (remainder filled in from reference TRBV7-3 and TRBJ1-2): GAGVSQTPSNKVTEKGKYVELRCDPISGHTALYWYRQSLGQGPEFLIYFQGTGAADDSGLPNDRFFAVRPEGSVSTLKIQRTERGDSAVYLCASSLAGTTANYGYTFGSGTRLTVV.

The rearrangement uses TRBV7-3 and TRBJ2-7, with D maybe TRBD2 (6 bases). V was pared by 2 bases and J by 0 bases, with 11 bases between. CDR1 is SGHTA, CDR2 FQGTGA, per germline. The CDR3 runs 15 residues. CDR3: CASSLLAYSSYEQYF. In nucleotides, the CDR3 is TGTGCCAGCAGCTTACTAGCGTACAGCTCCTACGAGCAGTACTTC.

V and J are TRBV28 and TRBJ1-2, with no clear D. This CDR3 region has 14 residues. Trimming took off 2 bases at V and 3 bases at J, with 10 bases between the two ends. The germline CDR1 and CDR2 sequences are MDHEN and SYDVKM. The DNA of the CDR3 is TGTGCCAGCAGTTTACTTGGGAGCTACTATGGCTACACCTTC. This encodes CASSLLGSYYGYTF.

J is TRBJ2-5 and V is TRBV30; weak D call: TRBD2 (6 bases). From germline, CDR1 is GTSNPN and CDR2 SVGIG (reference sequence). This CDR3 is 13 amino acids long. The V gene lost 0 bases and the J gene lost 7 bases, with 12 bases spanning the gap. CDR3 nucleotide sequence: TGTGCCTGGAGTGTCGGGCAGGGAGGGACCCAGTACTTC. It yields the protein CAWSVGQGGTQYF.

This clone was detected only once. V and J are TRBV7-9 and TRBJ1-5, with D unresolved. The CDR3 consists of 12 residues. The germline CDR1 and CDR2 sequences are SEHNR and FQNEAQ (reference sequence). V was pared by 1 base and J by 9 bases, with 7 bases between. CDR3 in amino acids: CASSLGSLPQHF. The CDR3, as DNA: TGTGCCAGCAGCTTAGGTTCATTGCCCCAGCATTTT.

CDR3 DNA: TGTGCCAGCAGCCTAACCTGGGGGGCCTCCTACAATGAGCAGTTCTTC. It encodes CASSLTWGASYNEQFF. J is TRBJ2-1 and V is TRBV11-3, with D possibly called TRBD1 or TRBD2 (6 bases each). CDR3 length equals 16 residues. Trimming shortened V by 5 bases and J by 0 bases, and 14 bases separated the two germline ends. Germline V gene data show CDR1 as SGHNT and CDR2 as YENEEA. Complete variable domain (other parts from reference TRBV11-3 and TRBJ2-1): EAGVVQSPRYKIIEKKQPVAFWCNPISGHNTLYWYLQNLGQGPELLIRYENEEAVDDSQLPKDRFSAERLKGVDSTLKIQPAELGDSAVYLCASSLTWGASYNEQFFGPGTRLTVL.